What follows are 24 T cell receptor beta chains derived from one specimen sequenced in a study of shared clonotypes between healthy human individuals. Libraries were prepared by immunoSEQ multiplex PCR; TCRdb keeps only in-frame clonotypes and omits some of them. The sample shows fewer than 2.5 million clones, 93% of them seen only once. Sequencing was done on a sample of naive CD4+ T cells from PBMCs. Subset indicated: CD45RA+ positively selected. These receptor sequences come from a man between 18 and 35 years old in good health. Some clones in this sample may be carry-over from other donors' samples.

CDR3 DNA: TGTGCCAGCAGCCCAGGACAGGGAATCTCTGGAAACACCATATATTTT. Translating gives CASSPGQGISGNTIYF. V and J are TRBV7-2 and TRBJ1-3; 8 positions agree with TRBD1. This CDR3 is 16 amino acids long. With 5 bases clipped from V and 0 bases from J, the junction kept 6 bases outside the gene matches. The germline CDR1 and CDR2 sequences are SGHTA and FQGNSA.

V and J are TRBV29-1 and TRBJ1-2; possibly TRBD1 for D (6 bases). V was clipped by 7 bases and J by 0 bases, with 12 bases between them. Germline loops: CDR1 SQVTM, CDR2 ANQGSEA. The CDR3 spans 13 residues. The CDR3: CSAGQLANYGYTF. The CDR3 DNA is TGCAGCGCAGGACAGCTAGCTAACTATGGCTACACCTTC.

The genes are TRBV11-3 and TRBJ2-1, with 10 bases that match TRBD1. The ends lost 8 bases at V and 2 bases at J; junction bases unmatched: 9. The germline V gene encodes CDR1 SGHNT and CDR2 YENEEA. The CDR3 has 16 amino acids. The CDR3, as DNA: TGTGCCAGCTCCCTCAGCGGGACAGGGGCCTACAATGAGCAGTTCTTC. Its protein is CASSLSGTGAYNEQFF.

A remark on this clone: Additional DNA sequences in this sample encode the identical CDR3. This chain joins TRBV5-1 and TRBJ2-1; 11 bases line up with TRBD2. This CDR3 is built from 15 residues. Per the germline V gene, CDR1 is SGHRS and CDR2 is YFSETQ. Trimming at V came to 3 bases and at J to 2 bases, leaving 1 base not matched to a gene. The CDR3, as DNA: TGCGCCAGCAGCTCACTAGCGGGGGCCTACAATGAGCAGTTCTTC. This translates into CASSSLAGAYNEQFF.

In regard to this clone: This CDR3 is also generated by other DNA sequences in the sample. In DNA, the CDR3 is TGTGCCAGCAGCTTGGGGACTAGCGGGAGTTTAGGAGAGACCCAGTACTTC. It yields the protein CASSLGTSGSLGETQYF. The V gene is TRBV7-2, the J gene TRBJ2-5; 14 nucleotides line up with TRBD2. The CDR3 has 17 amino acids. CDR1 and CDR2 from the germline V gene are SGHTA and FQGNSA. Germline trimming cut 3 bases from V and 4 bases from J; bases unmatched to any gene: 7.

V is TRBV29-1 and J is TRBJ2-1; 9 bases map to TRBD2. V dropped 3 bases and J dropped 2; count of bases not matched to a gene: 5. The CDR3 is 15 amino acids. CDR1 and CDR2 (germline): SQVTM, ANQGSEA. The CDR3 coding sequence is TGCAGCGTTGATAAGCGGGAGGCGACCTACAATGAGCAGTTCTTC. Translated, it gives CSVDKREATYNEQFF.

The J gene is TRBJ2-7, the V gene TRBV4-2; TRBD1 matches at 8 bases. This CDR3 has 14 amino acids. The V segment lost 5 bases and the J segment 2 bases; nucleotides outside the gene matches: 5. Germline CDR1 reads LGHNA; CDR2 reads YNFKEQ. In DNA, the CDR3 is TGTGCCAGCAGCAGCCGGGACAGGACCTACGAGCAGTACTTC. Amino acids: CASSSRDRTYEQYF.

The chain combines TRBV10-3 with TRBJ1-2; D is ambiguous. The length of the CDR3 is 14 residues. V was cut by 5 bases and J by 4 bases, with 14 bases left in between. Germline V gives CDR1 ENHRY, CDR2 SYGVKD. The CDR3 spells CAISQLDRIYGYTF. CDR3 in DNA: TGTGCCATCAGTCAGTTGGACCGCATCTATGGCTACACCTTC.

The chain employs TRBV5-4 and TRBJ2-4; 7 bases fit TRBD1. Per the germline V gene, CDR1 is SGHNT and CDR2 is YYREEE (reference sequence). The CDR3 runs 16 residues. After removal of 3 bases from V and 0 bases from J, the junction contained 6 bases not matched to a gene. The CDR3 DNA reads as TGTGCCAGCAGCTCGGGACAGACTTTAGCCAAAAACATTCAGTACTTC. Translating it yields CASSSGQTLAKNIQYF.

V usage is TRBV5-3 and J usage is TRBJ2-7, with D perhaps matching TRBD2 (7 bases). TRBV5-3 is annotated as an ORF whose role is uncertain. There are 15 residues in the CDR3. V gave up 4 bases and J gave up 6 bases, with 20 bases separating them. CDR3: CARSLGGEEFSEQYF. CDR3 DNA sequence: TGTGCCAGAAGCCTAGGGGGGGAGGAGTTCAGCGAGCAGTACTTC.

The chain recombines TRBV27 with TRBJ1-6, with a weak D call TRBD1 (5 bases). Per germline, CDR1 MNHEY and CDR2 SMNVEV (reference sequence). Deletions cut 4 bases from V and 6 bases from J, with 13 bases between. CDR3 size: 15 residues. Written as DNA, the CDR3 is TGTGCCAGCAGTTCGACCGGGGCACTTAATTCACCCCTCCACTTT. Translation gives CASSSTGALNSPLHF.

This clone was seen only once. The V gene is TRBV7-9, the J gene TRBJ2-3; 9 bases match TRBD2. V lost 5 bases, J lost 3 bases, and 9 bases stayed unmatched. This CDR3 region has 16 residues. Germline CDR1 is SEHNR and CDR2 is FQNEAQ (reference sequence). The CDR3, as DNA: TGTGCCAGCAGCCGCGGGGCGGGAGGGCCTACAGATACGCAGTATTTT. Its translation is CASSRGAGGPTDTQYF.

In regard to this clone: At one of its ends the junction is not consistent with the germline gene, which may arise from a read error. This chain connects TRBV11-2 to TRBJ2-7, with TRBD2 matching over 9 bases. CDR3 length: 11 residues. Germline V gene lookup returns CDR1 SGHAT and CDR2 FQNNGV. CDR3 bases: TGTGCCAGCAGCTTAGGACTAGCGGCCAACTTC. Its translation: CASSLGLAANF.

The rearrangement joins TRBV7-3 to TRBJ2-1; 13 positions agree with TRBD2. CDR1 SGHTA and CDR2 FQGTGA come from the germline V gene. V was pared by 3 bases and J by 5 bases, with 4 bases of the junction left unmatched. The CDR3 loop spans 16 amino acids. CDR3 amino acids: CASSFSGTSGNNEQFF. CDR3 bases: TGTGCCAGCAGCTTTTCCGGGACTAGCGGGAACAATGAGCAGTTCTTC.

CDR3 sequence (DNA): TGTGCCTGGAGTGTGTCCAGGAACCTCAACTACACCTTC. This gives the protein CAWSVSRNLNYTF. The chain is built from TRBV30 and TRBJ1-2; D is undetermined. The CDR3 has 13 amino acids. In germline, CDR1 is GTSNPN, CDR2 SVGIG (reference sequence). The germline V and J ends were trimmed by 0 bases and 10 bases, with 15 bases remaining between them.

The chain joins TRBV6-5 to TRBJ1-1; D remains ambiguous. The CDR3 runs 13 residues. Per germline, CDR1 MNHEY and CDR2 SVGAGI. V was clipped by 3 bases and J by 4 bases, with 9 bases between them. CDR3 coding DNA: TGTGCCAGCAGTTATGGGTTAGGCACTGAAGCTTTCTTT. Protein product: CASSYGLGTEAFF.

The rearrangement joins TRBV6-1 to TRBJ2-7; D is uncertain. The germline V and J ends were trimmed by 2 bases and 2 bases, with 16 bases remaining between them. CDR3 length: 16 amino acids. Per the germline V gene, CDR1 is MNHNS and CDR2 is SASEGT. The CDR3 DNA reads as TGTGCCAGCAGTGAACTGGGCAGAGGAACAACCTACGAGCAGTACTTC. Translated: CASSELGRGTTYEQYF.

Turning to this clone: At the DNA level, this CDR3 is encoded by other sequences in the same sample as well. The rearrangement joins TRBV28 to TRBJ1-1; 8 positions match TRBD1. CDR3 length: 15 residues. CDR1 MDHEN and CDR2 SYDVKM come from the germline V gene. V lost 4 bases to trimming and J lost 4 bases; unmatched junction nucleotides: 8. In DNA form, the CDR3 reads TGTGCCAGCAGTTCTCGGACAGGGATGGGCACTGAAGCTTTCTTT. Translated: CASSSRTGMGTEAFF.

CDR3 region: CASSLDSAGRHTIYF. CDR3 nucleotides: TGTGCCAGCAGCTTGGATTCTGCAGGGCGGCACACCATATATTTT. The rearrangement uses TRBV5-6 and TRBJ1-3; weak D call: TRBD1 (5 bases). The ends were cut back, 0 bases at V and 8 bases at J, with 15 bases in the middle. This CDR3 is 15 amino acids long. In germline, CDR1 is SGHDT, CDR2 YYEEEE.

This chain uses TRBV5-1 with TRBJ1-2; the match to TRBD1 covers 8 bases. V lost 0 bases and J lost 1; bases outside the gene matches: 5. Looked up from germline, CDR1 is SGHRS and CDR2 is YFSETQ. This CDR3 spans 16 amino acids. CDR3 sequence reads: CASSLGPGGVNYGYTF. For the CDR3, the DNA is TGCGCCAGCAGCTTGGGTCCAGGGGGCGTTAACTATGGCTACACCTTC. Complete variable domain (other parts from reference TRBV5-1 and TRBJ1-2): KAGVTQTPRYLIKTRGQQVTLSCSPISGHRSVSWYQQTPGQGLQFLFEYFSETQRNKGNFPGRFSGRQFSNSRSEMNVSTLELGDSALYLCASSLGPGGVNYGYTFGSGTRLTVV.

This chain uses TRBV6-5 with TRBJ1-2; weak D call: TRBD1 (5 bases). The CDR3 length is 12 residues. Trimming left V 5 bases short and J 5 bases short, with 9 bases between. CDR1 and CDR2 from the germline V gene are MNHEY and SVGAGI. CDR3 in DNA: TGTGCCAGCAGTGCCGAGGGGTATGGCTACACCTTC. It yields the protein CASSAEGYGYTF.

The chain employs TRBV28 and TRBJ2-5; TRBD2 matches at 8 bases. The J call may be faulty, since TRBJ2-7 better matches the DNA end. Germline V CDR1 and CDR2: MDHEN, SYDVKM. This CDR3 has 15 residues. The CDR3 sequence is CASSLRAGGHYEQYF. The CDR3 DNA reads TGTGCCAGCAGTTTAAGGGCGGGAGGACACTACGAGCAGTACTTC.

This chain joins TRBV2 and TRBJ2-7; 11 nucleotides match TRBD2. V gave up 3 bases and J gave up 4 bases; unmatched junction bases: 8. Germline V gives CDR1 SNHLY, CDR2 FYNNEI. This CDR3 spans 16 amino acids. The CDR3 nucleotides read TGTGCCAGCAGTGAGGGTAGCGGGAGGGCCGGGTACGAGCAGTACTTC. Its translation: CASSEGSGRAGYEQYF.

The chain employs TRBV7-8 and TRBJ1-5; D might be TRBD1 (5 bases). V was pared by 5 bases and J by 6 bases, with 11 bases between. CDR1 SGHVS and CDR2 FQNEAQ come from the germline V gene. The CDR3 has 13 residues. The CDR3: CASSKGQIQPQHF. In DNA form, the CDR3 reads TGTGCCAGCAGCAAGGGGCAAATTCAGCCCCAGCATTTT.